These 31 T cell receptor beta chains share one sample of origin, sequenced in a study of T cells after yellow fever vaccination. TCRdb recomputed calls from the 5' RACE reads with MiXCR, one row per CDR3 protein. The sample lists hundreds of thousands of distinct CDR3 sequences; roughly 8% were seen once. Material: PBMCs, obtained more than 40 days after the first yellow fever vaccination. These receptor sequences come from a man aged 18 to 30 who received the YFV17D yellow fever vaccine.

V usage is TRBV11-1 and J usage is TRBJ2-1, with D possibly being TRBD1 (7 bases). There are 16 residues in the CDR3. From germline, CDR1 is SGHAT and CDR2 FQDESV (reference sequence). V was cut by 5 bases and J by 9 bases, with 23 bases left in between. CDR3 residues: CASSPPGRRGRGEQFF. The CDR3 nucleotides read TGTGCCAGCAGCCCGCCTGGCCGGAGGGGGCGAGGTGAGCAGTTCTTC.

The chain links TRBV7-8 to TRBJ2-5; D is undetermined. The V gene's germline CDR1 is SGHVS and CDR2 FQNEAQ. Trimming took off 5 bases at V and 2 bases at J, with 9 bases between the two ends. The CDR3 is 13 residues long. CDR3 bases: TGTGCCAGCAGCCCCCCGATACAAGAGACCCAGTACTTC. It encodes CASSPPIQETQYF.

This clonotype has a count of ten or more. V usage is TRBV5-1 and J usage is TRBJ1-2, with unresolved D. CDR3 size: 13 residues. Germline-derived CDR1 and CDR2 are SGHRS and YFSETQ. Trimming shortened V by 0 bases and J by 2 bases, and 5 bases separated the two germline ends. The CDR3 reads CASSLGENYGYTF. The CDR3 DNA reads as TGCGCCAGCAGCTTGGGAGAGAACTATGGCTACACCTTC.

This clonotype was detected only a few times. The rearrangement uses TRBV12-3 or TRBV12-4 and TRBJ2-7, with TRBD1 matching over 9 bases. This CDR3 has 13 amino acids. Unmatched junction bases numbered 5, after V lost 4 bases and J lost 7 bases. This CDR3 reads CASSSRQGGEQYV. CDR3 in DNA: TGTGCCAGCAGTTCAAGACAGGGGGGAGAGCAGTACGTC.

The V gene is TRBV23-1, the J gene TRBJ2-7; a weak D match, TRBD1 (5 bases). TRBV23-1 is sorted into the ORF group, with uncertain function. The CDR3 is made up of 16 amino acids. With 4 bases removed from V and 1 base from J, the gap between germline ends came to 17 bases. In nucleotides, the CDR3 is TGCGCCAGCAGTCGGGCCCCAGGCAGGGAATCCTACGAGCAGTACTTC. It encodes CASSRAPGRESYEQYF.

The CDR3 region is CASSADGGYNQPQHF. In DNA, the CDR3 is TGTGCCAGCAGCGCAGACGGGGGCTACAATCAGCCCCAGCATTTT. The chain recombines TRBV5-6 with TRBJ1-5, with D tentatively TRBD1 (6 bases). Germline assignment: CDR1 SGHDT and CDR2 YYEEEE. The CDR3 is made up of 15 amino acids. Trimming removed 4 bases at V and 3 bases at J, with 14 bases between.

This clonotype has at least ten counts. The rearrangement links TRBV7-9 to TRBJ1-5; D gene unclear. The germline V gene has CDR1 SEHNR and CDR2 FQNEAQ (reference sequence). Trimming left V 1 base short and J 5 bases short, with 9 bases between. The CDR3 runs to 14 residues. CDR3 residues: CASSLGQDHQPQHF. The DNA for the CDR3 is TGTGCCAGCAGCTTAGGGCAGGACCATCAGCCCCAGCATTTT.

This clonotype occurred a few times. The chain employs TRBV9 and TRBJ2-4; no reliable D call. Germline assignment: CDR1 SGDLS and CDR2 YYNGEE. This CDR3 is built from 14 residues. The V end was cut by 0 bases, the J end by 0 bases, with 4 bases between. The CDR3 here is CASSVGLAKNIQYF. For the CDR3, the DNA is TGTGCCAGCAGCGTAGGTCTAGCCAAAAACATTCAGTACTTC.

This clonotype has a handful of counts. The CDR3 here is CASSYGIAGGYEQYV. The CDR3 DNA reads TGTGCCAGCAGTTATGGGATAGCGGGGGGCTACGAGCAGTACGTC. The V call is TRBV6-2 or TRBV6-3, the J call TRBJ2-7; 10 bases fit TRBD2. CDR1 and CDR2 from the germline V gene are MNHEY and SVGEGT. This CDR3 is 15 amino acids long. The V segment lost 3 bases and the J segment 3 bases; nucleotides outside the gene matches: 5.

This clonotype showed up just a few times. CDR3 sequence (DNA): TGCGCCAGCAGCCAAGAAAGGGGGACAGGGGAGTCCCTTTATAATTCACCCCTCCACTTT. Translating it yields CASSQERGTGESLYNSPLHF. The V gene is TRBV4-3, the J gene TRBJ1-6; 10 nucleotides agree with TRBD1. Germline CDR1 LGHNA, CDR2 YSLEER. The ends lost 0 bases at V and 4 bases at J; junction bases unmatched: 12. CDR3 length equals 20 residues.

This sequence joins TRBV29-1 and TRBJ2-1, with 10 nucleotides matching TRBD1. The CDR3 covers 13 residues. The J segment lost 8 bases and the V segment lost 5 bases, leaving 6 bases of the junction unmatched. The germline V gene encodes CDR1 SQVTM and CDR2 ANQGSEA. The CDR3 DNA sequence: TGCAGCGTTACCCGGGACAGGGGTGATGAGCAGTTCTTC. Amino acids: CSVTRDRGDEQFF.

V is TRBV19 and J is TRBJ2-3; 12 bases match TRBD2. V lost 6 bases and J lost 3; bases outside the gene matches: 13. The CDR3 has 18 amino acids. The germline V gene encodes CDR1 LNHDA and CDR2 SQIVND (reference sequence). The CDR3 is CASRTTSGGPIRTDTQYF. In nucleotides, the CDR3 is TGTGCCAGTAGGACCACTAGCGGGGGGCCAATCCGGACAGATACGCAGTATTTT. Full variable domain (remainder filled in from reference TRBV19 and TRBJ2-3): DGGITQSPKYLFRKEGQNVTLSCEQNLNHDAMYWYRQDPGQGLRLIYYSQIVNDFQKGDIAEGYSVSREKKESFPLTVTSAQKNPTAFYLCASRTTSGGPIRTDTQYFGPGTRLTVL.

V is TRBV2 and J is TRBJ1-1; D is unclear. Trimming shortened V by 0 bases and J by 4 bases, and 6 bases separated the two germline ends. CDR1 SNHLY and CDR2 FYNNEI come from the germline V gene. CDR3 length: 13 amino acids. The CDR3 loop reads CASSEAGRTEAFF. The CDR3, as DNA: TGTGCCAGCAGTGAAGCAGGCCGCACTGAAGCTTTCTTT. The full variable domain, its missing parts supplied by reference TRBV2 and TRBJ1-1, is EPEVTQTPSHQVTQMGQEVILRCVPISNHLYFYWYRQILGQKVEFLVSFYNNEISEKSEIFDDQFSVERPDGSNFTLKIRSTKLEDSAMYFCASSEAGRTEAFFGQGTRLTVV.

This clonotype was observed a few times. The chain is built from TRBV20-1 and TRBJ1-4; D not resolved. V dropped 1 base and J dropped 6 bases, with 6 bases sitting between them. CDR3 length: 12 residues. Germline CDR1 and CDR2: DFQATT and SNEGSKA (reference sequence). The CDR3 here is CSARAEDEKLFF. CDR3 nucleotides: TGCAGTGCTAGAGCCGAGGATGAAAAACTGTTTTTT.

V and J are TRBV11-1 and TRBJ2-1; D possibly corresponds to TRBD1 (8 bases). The germline V gene encodes CDR1 SGHAT and CDR2 FQDESV (reference sequence). The CDR3 contains 20 residues. V lost 2 bases to trimming and J lost 3 bases, with 26 bases between them. CDR3 nucleotide sequence: TGTGCCAGCAGCTTACCGGGGGGACAGGTCGTCGTTCAGGACTACAATGAGCAGTTCTTC. The encoded protein is CASSLPGGQVVVQDYNEQFF.

This clonotype has more than one count but fewer than ten. The rearrangement uses TRBV20-1 and TRBJ2-1; 9 nucleotides match TRBD2. The CDR3 totals 19 residues. Germline V gene sequence: CDR1 DFQATT, CDR2 SNEGSKA (reference sequence). The V gene end was trimmed by 4 bases and the J gene end by 0 bases; junction bases not matched to a gene: 16. The CDR3 nucleotides are TGCAGTGCTACACGACGCCAGCGGGGGGTCCAGAGCTCCTACAATGAGCAGTTCTTC. Residues: CSATRRQRGVQSSYNEQFF.

This rearrangement joins TRBV9 to TRBJ2-5, with 9 bases that match TRBD1. The CDR3 has 15 residues. Unmatched junction bases numbered 2, after V lost 0 bases and J lost 2 bases. The germline V gene encodes CDR1 SGDLS and CDR2 YYNGEE. The CDR3 spells CASSVGTGEQETQYF. The CDR3 DNA reads TGTGCCAGCAGCGTAGGGACAGGGGAACAAGAGACCCAGTACTTC.

This clonotype was counted between two and nine times. J is TRBJ2-1 and V is TRBV4-3, with 8 bases that match TRBD2. The CDR3 is made up of 14 amino acids. V lost 4 bases and J lost 6; bases outside the gene matches: 5. Looked up from germline, CDR1 is LGHNA and CDR2 is YSLEER. CDR3 sequence reads: CASSLRLASNEQFF. The CDR3 DNA follows: TGCGCCAGCAGCCTTAGACTAGCGAGCAATGAGCAGTTCTTC.

This clonotype was counted only a few times. J is TRBJ2-7 and V is TRBV6-2 or TRBV6-3; TRBD2 might be the D (5 bases). Trimming removed 10 bases from V and 7 bases from J, with 17 bases in between. Germline V lookup: CDR1 MNHEY, CDR2 SVGEGT. This CDR3 region has 12 residues. The chain's CDR3 is CATARVIGEQYF. Here the CDR3 DNA reads TGTGCCACCGCGCGGGTTATAGGGGAGCAGTACTTC.

A few counts support this clonotype. J is TRBJ1-5 and V is TRBV10-3; D remains ambiguous. Trimming removed 7 bases at V and 1 base at J, with 11 bases between. CDR1 is ENHRY and CDR2 is SYGVKD in the germline V gene. CDR3 length equals 14 residues. CDR3 coding DNA: TGTGCCATCAAGGGAGATGGGAGCAATCAGCCCCAGCATTTT. Amino acid sequence: CAIKGDGSNQPQHF.

This clonotype was observed a handful of times. This chain joins TRBV20-1 and TRBJ1-5; 10 nucleotides match TRBD1. Trimming removed 6 bases from V and 2 bases from J; junction bases left unmatched: 7. The V gene's germline CDR1 is DFQATT and CDR2 SNEGSKA (reference sequence). The CDR3 extends over 15 amino acids. The CDR3 sequence is CSAQTGTGGNQPQHF. CDR3 DNA: TGCAGTGCACAGACGGGGACAGGGGGCAATCAGCCCCAGCATTTT.

This clonotype was counted a few times. The chain joins TRBV7-2 to TRBJ2-2; 7 nucleotides match TRBD2. Losses at the gene ends were 6 bases for V and 2 bases for J; bases not matched to a gene: 6. Germline CDR1 and CDR2: SGHTA and FQGNSA. The CDR3 has 15 amino acids. CDR3 residues: CASSRGDYNTGELFF. CDR3 in DNA: TGTGCCAGCAGTAGAGGGGACTACAACACCGGGGAGCTGTTTTTT.

This clonotype was seen a handful of times. The chain combines TRBV3-1 with TRBJ2-3; 9 bases agree with TRBD1. In germline, CDR1 is LGHDT, CDR2 YNNKEL (reference sequence). CDR3 size: 17 residues. With 1 base clipped from V and 0 bases from J, the junction kept 5 bases outside the gene matches. The CDR3 nucleotides are TGTGCCAGCAGCCAAGTGGGACAGGGTATTAGCACAGATACGCAGTATTTT. It yields the protein CASSQVGQGISTDTQYF.

This clonotype was detected ten times or more. This chain uses TRBV5-8 with TRBJ2-7; 8 nucleotides agree with TRBD1. Germline V CDR1 and CDR2: SGHTS, YDEGEE. Trimming removed 5 bases from V and 3 bases from J; junction bases left unmatched: 10. CDR3 length: 15 amino acids. In DNA form, the CDR3 reads TGTGCCAGCAGTCTTGACAGGGGTCTTATCTACGAGCAGTACTTC. It translates to CASSLDRGLIYEQYF.

On this clonotype itself: One junction end disagrees with the germline gene, perhaps due to a read error. This chain joins TRBV23-1 and TRBJ2-5, with 10 bases lining up with TRBD2. TRBV23-1 is an ORF; its function is uncertain. CDR3 size: 16 residues. CDR3 coding DNA: TGTGTCAGCAGTCAACGGCTAGCGGGGGCCCAAGAGACCCAGTACTTC. It is translated as CVSSQRLAGAQETQYF.

This clonotype turned up a few times. V gene TRBV7-8 combines with J gene TRBJ2-1; 7 nucleotides match TRBD1. The CDR3 extends over 16 amino acids. The J segment lost 9 bases and the V segment lost 5 bases, leaving 16 bases of the junction unmatched. Germline-derived CDR1 and CDR2 are SGHVS and FQNEAQ. The CDR3 reads CASSNYRDRYGGEQFF. The CDR3 coding sequence is TGTGCCAGCAGCAACTACCGGGACAGATACGGCGGTGAGCAGTTCTTC. Based on the CDR3 plus reference TRBV7-8 and TRBJ2-1, the full variable domain is GAGVSQSPRYKVAKRGQDVALRCDPISGHVSLFWYQQALGQGPEFLTYFQNEAQLDKSGLPSDRFFAERPEGSVSTLKIQRTQQEDSAVYLCASSNYRDRYGGEQFFGPGTRLTVL.

The V and J genes are TRBV20-1 and TRBJ2-3; possibly TRBD2 for D (6 bases). The germline CDR1 and CDR2 sequences are DFQATT and SNEGSKA (reference sequence). Trimming removed 5 bases at V and 5 bases at J, with 17 bases between. The length of the CDR3 is 14 residues. This CDR3 reads CSAGGVRGRDTQYF. In DNA form, the CDR3 reads TGCAGTGCTGGGGGAGTGCGGGGCCGAGATACGCAGTATTTT.

The V and J genes are TRBV10-3 and TRBJ2-7, with D perhaps TRBD1 or TRBD2 (5 bases each). The germline V gene encodes CDR1 ENHRY and CDR2 SYGVKD. This CDR3 has 13 residues. The V end lost 3 bases, the J end lost 5 bases, and 11 bases lay between the germline ends. The CDR3 protein is CAISDPGTDEQYF. CDR3 sequence (DNA): TGTGCCATCAGTGATCCAGGGACGGACGAGCAGTACTTC.

This clonotype has more than one count but fewer than ten. V is TRBV4-1 and J is TRBJ1-6; 7 nucleotides match TRBD1. The CDR3 runs to 17 residues. V shed 1 base and J 4 bases; nucleotides not matched to a gene: 7. In germline, CDR1 is MGHRA, CDR2 YSYEKL. The CDR3 is CASSQASRGTYNSPLHF. CDR3 bases: TGCGCCAGCAGCCAAGCCAGCAGGGGGACGTATAATTCACCCCTCCACTTT.

The chain recombines TRBV20-1 with TRBJ1-4; weak D call: TRBD1 (5 bases). CDR3 length equals 13 residues. Germline V lookup: CDR1 DFQATT, CDR2 SNEGSKA (reference sequence). V was pared by 3 bases and J by 5 bases, with 10 bases between. CDR3 coding DNA: TGCAGTGCTAGGTCTGGGACCAATGAAAAACTGTTTTTT. As protein: CSARSGTNEKLFF.

The chain recombines TRBV5-1 with TRBJ1-1; D gene uncertain. Trimming shortened V by 4 bases and J by 2 bases, and 9 bases separated the two germline ends. CDR3 size: 13 residues. Germline values: CDR1 SGHRS, CDR2 YFSETQ. In DNA, the CDR3 is TGCGCCAGCAGCCCTACACATAACACTGAAGCTTTCTTT. This translates into CASSPTHNTEAFF.